The 28 T cell receptor beta chains reported below all come from one sample, sequenced in a study of OX40 agonist ivuxolimab in advanced cancers. The assay was immunoSEQ multiplex PCR, and TCRdb's table has in-frame clones only and misses some. Counted here are over 45,000 clones, around 84% occurring once; the ten biggest clones make up 0.85% to 1%. The starting material was CD4+ or CD8+ T cells sorted from blood, obtained in a trial of the OX40 agonist ivuxolimab. The receptors stem from an adult with an advanced solid tumor such as melanoma, head and neck, liver or kidney cancer.

V usage is TRBV5-4 and J usage is TRBJ1-2; the D is unclear. Germline-derived CDR1 and CDR2 are SGHNT and YYREEE (reference sequence). CDR3 length equals 16 residues. Trimming left V 3 bases short and J 0 bases short, with 15 bases between. Here the CDR3 DNA reads TGTGCCAGCAGCTCAGATACGGGGTTTGCTAACTATGGCTACACCTTC. This sequence encodes CASSSDTGFANYGYTF.

The CDR3 DNA is TGTGCCAGCAGTGCCTGGACAGACACTGAAGCTTTCTTT. Its translation is CASSAWTDTEAFF. The chain has TRBV27 and TRBJ1-1; tentatively, D is TRBD1 (6 bases). CDR3 length: 13 residues. Trimming took 5 bases from V and 3 from J, leaving 10 bases between them. Germline assignment: CDR1 MNHEY and CDR2 SMNVEV (reference sequence).

The chain couples TRBV15 to TRBJ2-1; D ambiguous. The CDR3 has 13 residues. Germline-derived CDR1 and CDR2 are LNHNV and YYDKDF (reference sequence). Deletions cut 0 bases from V and 5 bases from J, with 5 bases between. CDR3 nucleotides: TGTGCCACCAGCAGAGAATGGGACAATGAGCAGTTCTTC. Its translation is CATSREWDNEQFF.

The V gene is TRBV18, the J gene TRBJ1-3; 8 bases agree with TRBD1. V lost 2 bases to trimming and J lost 0 bases; unmatched junction nucleotides: 9. Germline CDR1 is KGHSH and CDR2 is LQKENI. This CDR3 region has 18 residues. The CDR3 DNA is TGTGCCAGCTCACCAATCCCGACAGGGGCTCACTCTGGAAACACCATATATTTT. Translation gives CASSPIPTGAHSGNTIYF.

V is TRBV28 and J is TRBJ1-1; 7 nucleotides match TRBD1. Trimming took 6 bases from V and 1 from J; bases not matched to a gene: 5. CDR1 MDHEN and CDR2 SYDVKM come from the germline V gene. The CDR3 spans 14 residues. Here the CDR3 reads CASRTGQRNTEAFF. The CDR3 nucleotides read TGTGCCAGCAGAACGGGACAGAGGAACACTGAAGCTTTCTTT.

The gene calls are TRBV6-5 and TRBJ1-6; perhaps TRBD1 as D (5 bases). Between the trimmed V and J ends, which lost 0 bases and 4 bases, there was a span of 10 bases. This CDR3 is built from 16 residues. In germline, CDR1 is MNHEY, CDR2 SVGAGI. This CDR3 reads CASSYSTPGYNSPLHF. CDR3 nucleotides: TGTGCCAGCAGTTACTCGACCCCAGGGTATAATTCACCCCTCCACTTT.

This chain links TRBV19 with TRBJ1-5; 7 bases agree with TRBD1. The CDR3 runs 15 residues. Germline V gene data show CDR1 as LNHDA and CDR2 as SQIVND (reference sequence). J gave up 10 bases and V 6 bases, and 15 bases lay outside the gene matches. DNA for the CDR3: TGTGCCAGTAGCCCTGGGACAGACCGGCGAGGACCCCAGCATTTT. It translates to CASSPGTDRRGPQHF. The full variable domain, rest sourced from reference TRBV19 and TRBJ1-5, is DGGITQSPKYLFRKEGQNVTLSCEQNLNHDAMYWYRQDPGQGLRLIYYSQIVNDFQKGDIAEGYSVSREKKESFPLTVTSAQKNPTAFYLCASSPGTDRRGPQHFGDGTRLSIL.

The V gene is TRBV11-2, the J gene TRBJ2-1; 14 bases agree with TRBD2. The CDR3 has 18 residues. The germline V gene has CDR1 SGHAT and CDR2 FQNNGV. After removal of 2 bases from V and 0 bases from J, the junction contained 3 bases not matched to a gene. The CDR3 loop is CASSLRLAGGSSYNEQFF. The CDR3 nucleotides read TGTGCCAGCAGCTTACGACTAGCGGGGGGGAGCTCCTACAATGAGCAGTTCTTC.

The chain uses TRBV18 and TRBJ2-7; maybe TRBD2 (7 bases). Germline loops: CDR1 KGHSH, CDR2 LQKENI. CDR3 length equals 14 residues. Deletions cut 2 bases from V and 6 bases from J, with 14 bases between. CDR3 residues: CASSPVGGEAEQYF. CDR3 DNA sequence: TGTGCCAGCTCACCAGTAGGGGGGGAGGCCGAGCAGTACTTC.

The table lists this clone with a count of one. V is TRBV5-4 and J is TRBJ1-2; TRBD1 might be the D (5 bases). The germline gives CDR1 SGHNT, CDR2 YYREEE (reference sequence). The CDR3 totals 14 residues. The V end lost 0 bases, the J end lost 8 bases, and 14 bases lay between the germline ends. Written as DNA, the CDR3 is TGTGCCAGCAGCTTGGAGGCAGGGTTTTACGGCTACACCTTC. Translation: CASSLEAGFYGYTF.

This clone was detected only once. V and J are TRBV18 and TRBJ1-1; 10 bases fit TRBD1. J lost 6 bases, V lost 2 bases, and 6 bases had no gene match. The CDR3 runs to 15 residues. The germline V gene encodes CDR1 KGHSH and CDR2 LQKENI. The CDR3 bases are TGTGCCAGCTCACCAAGGACAGGGGGGGTGGCTGAAGCTTTCTTT. Encoded protein: CASSPRTGGVAEAFF. Looking up the rest from reference TRBV18 and TRBJ1-1 gives the full variable domain: NAGVMQNPRHLVRRRGQEARLRCSPMKGHSHVYWYRQLPEEGLKFMVYLQKENIIDESGMPKERFSAEFPKEGPSILRIQQVVRGDSAAYFCASSPRTGGVAEAFFGQGTRLTVV.

This clone was found once. The chain links TRBV19 to TRBJ2-1, with 9 bases fitting TRBD1. V lost 10 bases, J lost 8 bases, and 12 bases stayed unmatched. CDR1 LNHDA and CDR2 SQIVND come from the germline V gene (reference sequence). The CDR3 length is 14 residues. The CDR3 DNA reads TGTGCCACCCGCGGGGACAGGGTATTACATGAGCAGTTCTTC. It yields the protein CATRGDRVLHEQFF.

The chain has TRBV6-5 and TRBJ2-7; D is perhaps TRBD1 (6 bases). The CDR3 contains 15 residues. Germline V gives CDR1 MNHEY, CDR2 SVGAGI. Trimming stripped 6 bases from V and 2 bases from J, with 17 bases between. In nucleotides, the CDR3 is TGTGCCAGCAGACCCGGGACACGGACAACCTACGAGCAGTACTTC. The encoded protein is CASRPGTRTTYEQYF.

This clone was found once. CDR3 sequence reads: CASSLHEGNYGYTF. Written as DNA, the CDR3 is TGTGCCAGCAGCTTGCATGAGGGGAACTATGGCTACACCTTC. This sequence joins TRBV5-4 and TRBJ1-2, with D perhaps matching TRBD1 (5 bases). This CDR3 is built from 14 residues. CDR1 and CDR2 (germline): SGHNT, YYREEE (reference sequence). Trimming removed 1 base at V and 2 bases at J, with 9 bases between. The full variable domain, completed using reference TRBV5-4 and TRBJ1-2, is ETGVTQSPTHLIKTRGQQVTLRCSSQSGHNTVSWYQQALGQGPQFIFQYYREEENGRGNFPPRFSGLQFPNYSSELNVNALELDDSALYLCASSLHEGNYGYTFGSGTRLTVV.

The chain combines TRBV27 with TRBJ2-7, with D possibly called TRBD1 or TRBD2 (5 bases each). Germline CDR1 MNHEY, CDR2 SMNVEV (reference sequence). With 8 bases removed from V and 5 bases from J, the gap between germline ends came to 19 bases. CDR3 length equals 14 residues. This chain's CDR3 is CASGTPGPRDEQYF. In nucleotides, the CDR3 is TGTGCCAGCGGGACCCCCGGACCCAGGGACGAGCAGTACTTC.

This clone was recorded a few times. The rearrangement joins TRBV5-1 to TRBJ1-2, with TRBD1 identical over 9 bases. The CDR3 loop spans 13 amino acids. The germline V gene has CDR1 SGHRS and CDR2 YFSETQ. V dropped 4 bases and J dropped 7; count of bases not matched to a gene: 5. The CDR3 DNA reads as TGCGCCAGCAGCCAAGGACAGGGGATTGGCTACACCTTC. It codes for CASSQGQGIGYTF.

In this sample, this clone turned up a few times. The chain uses TRBV7-2 and TRBJ1-6, with D tentatively TRBD1 (5 bases). In germline, CDR1 is SGHTA, CDR2 FQGNSA. Between the trimmed V and J ends, which lost 5 bases and 5 bases, there was a span of 16 bases. The CDR3 totals 16 residues. The CDR3 nucleotides are TGTGCCAGCAGCCATCAGGCCAGGGCCCATAATTCACCCCTCCACTTT. It translates to CASSHQARAHNSPLHF. The full variable domain, in which reference TRBV7-2 and TRBJ1-6 provide the parts outside the CDR3, is GAGVSQSPSNKVTEKGKDVELRCDPISGHTALYWYRQSLGQGLEFLIYFQGNSAPDKSGLPSDRFSAERTGGSVSTLTIQRTQQEDSAVYLCASSHQARAHNSPLHFGNGTRLTVT.

The chain combines TRBV6-5 with TRBJ1-2, with D perhaps TRBD1 (6 bases). The CDR3 covers 13 residues. Trimming left V 7 bases short and J 5 bases short, with 14 bases between. Germline CDR1 MNHEY, CDR2 SVGAGI. CDR3 DNA sequence: TGTGCCAGCAAGACACGGGGGCTTTATGGCTACACCTTC. Its translation is CASKTRGLYGYTF.

This clone appeared once. This chain connects TRBV4-1 to TRBJ1-6, with 7 positions matching TRBD1. Looked up from germline, CDR1 is MGHRA and CDR2 is YSYEKL. V lost 2 bases, J lost 8 bases, and 9 bases stayed unmatched. CDR3 size: 16 residues. The CDR3, as DNA: TGCGCCAGCAGCCAACCAGGGGGTAATGTGGATTCACCCCTCCACTTT. As protein: CASSQPGGNVDSPLHF.

The rearrangement joins TRBV27 to TRBJ1-2; 10 bases are a match to TRBD1. Germline V gene data show CDR1 as MNHEY and CDR2 as SMNVEV (reference sequence). The CDR3 is 16 amino acids. The V gene end was trimmed by 2 bases and the J gene end by 5 bases; junction bases not matched to a gene: 8. The chain's CDR3 is CASSLRGQGRQYGYTF. DNA for the CDR3: TGTGCCAGCAGTTTAAGGGGACAGGGGCGTCAATATGGCTACACCTTC.

This chain uses TRBV29-1 with TRBJ1-1, with D tentatively TRBD1 (5 bases). Germline V gives CDR1 SQVTM, CDR2 ANQGSEA. The V end was cut by 7 bases, the J end by 1 base, with 16 bases between. The CDR3 is made up of 14 amino acids. The CDR3 loop reads CSAIRGVPNTEAFF. The CDR3 DNA reads as TGCAGCGCAATCAGAGGGGTCCCGAACACTGAAGCTTTCTTT.

This rearrangement joins TRBV6-1 to TRBJ2-2, with unresolved D. Germline CDR1 MNHNS, CDR2 SASEGT. This CDR3 comprises 15 residues. Trimming took off 4 bases at V and 0 bases at J, with 9 bases between the two ends. The CDR3 DNA follows: TGTGCCAGCAGTGTTAACAGAGCGAACACCGGGGAGCTGTTTTTT. Protein: CASSVNRANTGELFF.

The chain carries TRBV6-5 and TRBJ2-3, with D tentatively TRBD2 (7 bases). Germline-derived CDR1 and CDR2 are MNHEY and SVGAGI. The CDR3 has 16 residues. The V gene lost 2 bases and the J gene lost 6 bases, with 18 bases spanning the gap. The CDR3 nucleotides read TGTGCCAGCAGTTACCCCGGCGGGGGCGGGGATGATACGCAGTATTTT. It translates to CASSYPGGGGDDTQYF.

V and J are TRBV2 and TRBJ1-6; no firm D call. This CDR3 has 13 amino acids. V shed 8 bases and J shed 7 bases, with 12 bases lying between them. CDR1 is SNHLY and CDR2 is FYNNEI in the germline V gene. The CDR3 sequence: CASWWTENSPLHF. For the CDR3, the DNA is TGTGCCAGCTGGTGGACGGAGAATTCACCCCTCCACTTT.

This sequence joins TRBV29-1 and TRBJ2-3; TRBD2 matches at 7 bases. V shed 4 bases, J shed 2 bases, and the junction held 6 bases outside the gene matches. The CDR3 runs 14 residues. Germline loops: CDR1 SQVTM, CDR2 ANQGSEA. CDR3 sequence: CSVATGTTTDTQYF. The DNA for the CDR3 is TGCAGCGTTGCTACTGGGACTACCACAGATACGCAGTATTTT.

The table lists this clone with a few counts. V and J are TRBV5-6 and TRBJ1-2, with D maybe TRBD1 (5 bases). The CDR3 runs to 19 residues. The germline V and J ends were trimmed by 4 bases and 0 bases, with 25 bases remaining between them. CDR1 is SGHDT and CDR2 is YYEEEE in the germline V gene. CDR3 coding DNA: TGTGCCAGCAGCCCCCCGGCAGGGAGGCGTGTGCGAGCTAACTATGGCTACACCTTC. Amino acid sequence: CASSPPAGRRVRANYGYTF.

The chain is built from TRBV6-5 and TRBJ1-3, with 9 bases aligning to TRBD1. The CDR3 consists of 15 residues. Germline CDR1 and CDR2: MNHEY and SVGAGI. The ends lost 4 bases at V and 2 bases at J; junction bases unmatched: 3. CDR3 residues: CASSWDRAAGNTIYF. CDR3 sequence (DNA): TGTGCCAGCAGTTGGGACAGGGCGGCTGGAAACACCATATATTTT.

V is TRBV25-1 and J is TRBJ1-1; 8 bases align to TRBD1. The CDR3 spans 14 residues. V lost 5 bases to trimming and J lost 4 bases; unmatched junction nucleotides: 6. Germline loops: CDR1 MGHDK, CDR2 SYGVNS. CDR3 coding DNA: TGTGCCAGCAGTAAAACAGGGGGACGCACTGAAGCTTTCTTT. Residues: CASSKTGGRTEAFF.